The 9 T cell receptor beta chains reported below all come from one sample, sequenced in a study of blood T cell repertoires in COVID-19 (dated by TCRdb to the early 2020s). Libraries came from the immunoSEQ multiplex PCR assay. Here the immuneACCESS table is served through TCRdb, limited to in-frame sequences with V and J called. Missing clones are a known gap in these copies; in checked studies unresolved V genes cover under half, and the rest lacks a known reason. The table for this sample lists 270,000 or so clones; about 81% of them were counted only once. The ten largest clones take up more than 1.1% of the sample. Material: peripheral blood. The source is a human donor with COVID-19, enrolled during active disease. The donor label of this sample is uncertain.

This clone was detected ten times or more. The chain recombines TRBV7-2 with TRBJ2-7; TRBD1 aligns across 7 bases. V trimming: 5 bases; J trimming: 5 bases; junction bases outside the gene matches: 9. The CDR3 length is 14 residues. Germline V CDR1 and CDR2: SGHTA, FQGNSA. DNA of the CDR3: TGTGCCAGCAGCCGGGCGACAGGGATTAACGAGCAGTACTTC. Translated: CASSRATGINEQYF.

For the CDR3, the DNA is TGTGCCAGCAGCCTACTTTACGGGTTTGCCTACGAGCAGTACTTC. Protein sequence: CASSLLYGFAYEQYF. The genes are TRBV3-1 (or the pseudogene TRBV3-2) and TRBJ2-7; the D is unclear. V gave up 4 bases and J gave up 2 bases, with 15 bases separating them. The CDR3 length is 15 residues. From germline, CDR1 is LGHDT and CDR2 YNNKEL (reference sequence).

The chain recombines TRBV5-1 with TRBJ2-7; 10 bases align to TRBD2. The CDR3 length is 15 residues. V shed 1 base and J 0 bases; nucleotides not matched to a gene: 1. The germline CDR1 and CDR2 sequences are SGHRS and YFSETQ. This CDR3 is CASSLTSGNSYEQYF. CDR3 coding DNA: TGCGCCAGCAGCTTGACTAGCGGGAACTCCTACGAGCAGTACTTC. The whole variable domain, filled in from reference TRBV5-1 and TRBJ2-7, reads KAGVTQTPRYLIKTRGQQVTLSCSPISGHRSVSWYQQTPGQGLQFLFEYFSETQRNKGNFPGRFSGRQFSNSRSEMNVSTLELGDSALYLCASSLTSGNSYEQYFGPGTRLTVT.

The rearrangement uses TRBV20-1 and TRBJ2-1, with 7 bases matching TRBD2. V gave up 7 bases and J gave up 12 bases; unmatched junction bases: 6. Germline assignment: CDR1 DFQATT and CDR2 SNEGSKA (reference sequence). This CDR3 is 10 amino acids long. The CDR3, as DNA: TGCAGTGGATGGAGGGAGGGGCAGTTCTTC. Its translation is CSGWREGQFF.

V usage is TRBV11-2 and J usage is TRBJ2-3; 11 nucleotides match TRBD2. Germline V gene sequence: CDR1 SGHAT, CDR2 FQNNGV. J gave up 1 base and V 0 bases, and 9 bases lay outside the gene matches. This CDR3 comprises 19 residues. As DNA, the CDR3 is TGTGCCAGCAGCTTAGATTTGGGGACTAGCGGAAGACGCACAGATACGCAGTATTTT. Protein sequence: CASSLDLGTSGRRTDTQYF.

This clone was seen a handful of times. The CDR3 DNA reads as TGTGCCAGTACCGATAAGGGACAGGGGAACTATGGCTACACCTTC. It encodes CASTDKGQGNYGYTF. This chain links TRBV19 with TRBJ1-2; 10 bases map to TRBD1. The CDR3 runs 15 residues. Germline V gene lookup returns CDR1 LNHDA and CDR2 SQIVND (reference sequence). Trimming removed 7 bases from V and 2 bases from J; junction bases left unmatched: 7.

This clone showed up just once. The chain has TRBV23-1 and TRBJ2-5; 9 bases agree with TRBD1. TRBV23-1 is an ORF for which the function is uncertain. Unmatched junction bases numbered 10, after V lost 2 bases and J lost 6 bases. The CDR3 has 16 amino acids. This CDR3 reads CASSQTRTGGAQTQYF. The CDR3 nucleotides are TGCGCCAGCAGTCAAACCCGAACAGGGGGCGCCCAGACCCAGTACTTC.

V and J are TRBV7-2 and TRBJ1-2, with 10 nucleotides matching TRBD1. The CDR3 sequence is 14 residues long. V lost 11 bases to trimming and J lost 5 bases; unmatched junction nucleotides: 11. Germline V gene lookup returns CDR1 SGHTA and CDR2 FQGNSA. The CDR3 spells CAVNDRGQNYGYTF. For the CDR3, the DNA is TGTGCCGTGAACGACAGGGGGCAAAATTATGGCTACACCTTC.

The chain carries TRBV5-1 and TRBJ1-1; D uncertain. CDR3 size: 15 residues. The V gene's germline CDR1 is SGHRS and CDR2 YFSETQ. V lost 0 bases to trimming and J lost 0 bases, with 9 bases between them. The CDR3 sequence: CASSLDTGVNTEAFF. CDR3 in DNA: TGCGCCAGCAGCTTGGATACCGGAGTGAACACTGAAGCTTTCTTT.